The 5 T cell receptor beta chains in this list originate from one sample, sequenced in a study of regulatory and conventional T cells in RAG deficiency. Clones were read by immunoSEQ multiplex PCR, and TCRdb kept only the in-frame ones, dropping some. The sample holds 32,000 or so clones, 89% seen once. This same sample was also part of a study on regulatory T cells. Per that paper: Primers: 52 TRBV forward and 13 TRBJ reverse.

The sample consisted of CD8+ T cells sorted from blood. Source of these receptors: a human donor in good health.

The gene calls are TRBV14 and TRBJ1-1, with D unresolved. With 0 bases removed from V and 0 bases from J, the gap between germline ends came to 20 bases. Germline V gene sequence: CDR1 SGHDN, CDR2 FVKESK. CDR3 length: 19 amino acids. CDR3 DNA sequence: TGTGCCAGCAGCCAAGATCTGGGATTGGGGTCCTCGCTGAACACTGAAGCTTTCTTT. Residues: CASSQDLGLGSSLNTEAFF.

This clone is a singleton in its sample. The rearrangement joins TRBV6-5 to TRBJ1-5, with D tentatively TRBD1 (5 bases). CDR1 MNHEY and CDR2 SVGAGI come from the germline V gene. The V gene lost 5 bases and the J gene lost 5 bases, with 16 bases spanning the gap. The CDR3 spans 15 residues. This chain's CDR3 is CASSPQGFGDQPQHF. As DNA, the CDR3 is TGTGCCAGCAGTCCCCAGGGTTTTGGGGATCAGCCCCAGCATTTT.

The chain combines TRBV28 with TRBJ1-6, with D possibly TRBD1 on 6 matching bases. The CDR3 loop spans 14 amino acids. The germline CDR1 and CDR2 sequences are MDHEN and SYDVKM. With 8 bases removed from V and 11 bases from J, the gap between germline ends came to 19 bases. The CDR3 DNA reads TGTGCCAGCCAAGATTCCCGAGGGGGGGCACCCCTCCACTTT. Its protein is CASQDSRGGAPLHF.

The chain has TRBV7-9 and TRBJ2-1; 14 nucleotides line up with TRBD2. Germline-derived CDR1 and CDR2 are SEHNR and FQNEAQ (reference sequence). V lost 1 base, J lost 3 bases, and 2 bases stayed unmatched. The CDR3 is 17 amino acids. In DNA, the CDR3 is TGTGCCAGCAGCTTAGGACTAGCGGGGGGGAACTACAATGAGCAGTTCTTC. Protein product: CASSLGLAGGNYNEQFF.

The chain is built from TRBV7-9 and TRBJ1-3; the D is unclear. The CDR3 extends over 17 amino acids. Germline-derived CDR1 and CDR2 are SEHNR and FQNEAQ (reference sequence). The ends were cut back, 5 bases at V and 0 bases at J, with 17 bases in the middle. CDR3 nucleotide sequence: TGTGCCAGCAGCCCCCGGTTTCGAGGTATCTCTGGAAACACCATATATTTT. This codes for CASSPRFRGISGNTIYF.